This T cell receptor (beta chain) was profiled in a study of T cell changes during pregnancy in multiple sclerosis. The CDR3 length is 13 residues. Trimming shortened V by 2 bases and J by 8 bases, and 10 bases separated the two germline ends. Germline lookup yields CDR1 SGHRS and CDR2 YFSETQ. Here immunoSEQ multiplex PCR was the method, and the copy in TCRdb shows in-frame clones only, minus some. This sample carries about 60,000 clones, roughly 87% of them seen once, and the ten largest clones take more than 2%. Material: peripheral blood, obtained in the second trimester of pregnancy. The receptor was isolated from a female donor in good health, enrolled as a control in a pregnancy study. This chain joins TRBV5-1 and TRBJ1-4; D gene unclear. The DNA of the CDR3 is TGCGCCAGCAGCTTTAGCCCACGGGAAAAACTGTTTTTT. Protein: CASSFSPREKLFF.